The rows below give T cell receptor beta chains drawn from one sample of a study of blood T cells in healthy people across ages. TCRdb redid the calling of the 5' RACE reads with MiXCR, one entry per CDR3 protein. Of approximately 1,100,000 distinct CDR3 sequences listed, roughly 45% are singletons. The sample comprised blood. The receptors were gathered from a woman between 55 and 75 years old in good health. Each CDR3 is given with its conserved first and last residue. Fields, in order: CDR3 DNA, CDR3 protein, J gene, clone size, D gene, V gene. A D gene is named only where the DNA matches it firmly. Rows give clone size only sometimes, using once, few, many, or a class for an expanded clone.

TGTGCCAGCAGCCAACCTGAAGCGGGGGGTTATACAGATACGCAGTATTTT,CASSQPEAGGYTDTQYF,TRBJ2-3,.,TRBD2,TRBV3-1
TGTGCCACCAGCCACGTCGTGGGAGATACGCAGTATTTT,CATSHVVGDTQYF,TRBJ2-3,few,.,TRBV24-1
TGTGCCAGCATGTCTGAGACAGGGGGTGGCTACACCTTC,CASMSETGGGYTF,TRBJ1-2,many,TRBD1,TRBV2
TGTGCCAGCAGTCTAAGGACCCCGGGACAGGGTAACGAGCAGTACTTC,CASSLRTPGQGNEQYF,TRBJ2-7,.,TRBD1,TRBV27
TGTGCCACCAGCAGAGACTTAGCGGGAGTCGGGGAGCTGTTTTTT,CATSRDLAGVGELFF,TRBJ2-2,.,TRBD2,TRBV15
TGCGCCAGCAGCTTGGGAGTTTTGGGTCCAGGCTCTTCCTACGAGCAGTACTTC,CASSLGVLGPGSSYEQYF,TRBJ2-7,few,.,TRBV5-1
TGCAGCGTACTCTATTCCGGGACTGGGATAAACAATGAGCAGTTCTTC,CSVLYSGTGINNEQFF,TRBJ2-1,few,.,TRBV29-1
TGTGCCAGCAGTGAGGAGATAGGGGACATTCAGTACTTC,CASSEEIGDIQYF,TRBJ2-4,.,.,TRBV2
TGCGCCAGCAGCGAAGGGACAGGGGGCACGGGTGAGCAGTTCTTC,CASSEGTGGTGEQFF,TRBJ2-1,few,TRBD1,TRBV5-1
TGCGCCAGCAGCCTCCCAGCGGGAGGAGGCTACGAGCAGTACTTC,CASSLPAGGGYEQYF,TRBJ2-7,few,TRBD2,TRBV4-1
TGTGCCACCAGCATCCTCGGAAGTACCTACGAGCAGTACTTC,CATSILGSTYEQYF,TRBJ2-7,.,.,TRBV15
TGTGCCAGCAGCCAGGAGCAGTTCGGGACAGATACGCAGTATTTT,CASSQEQFGTDTQYF,TRBJ2-3,many,.,TRBV4-2
TGTGCCAGCGAGGGGACTAGGGGGTACGAGCAGTACTTC,CASEGTRGYEQYF,TRBJ2-7,.,TRBD2,TRBV28
TGTGCCAGCAGTGATGACCTCACAGATACGCAGTATTTT,CASSDDLTDTQYF,TRBJ2-3,few,.,TRBV2
TGCAGTGCTAAACAGGCTATGGGGGCGGCCAAAAACATTCAGTACTTC,CSAKQAMGAAKNIQYF,TRBJ2-4,.,.,TRBV20-1
TGTGCCAGCAGTGAATGGAGGGGGCGCTCTGAAAAACTGTTTTTT,CASSEWRGRSEKLFF,TRBJ1-4,once,TRBD1,TRBV6-1
TGTGCCAGCAGCTTAGTGAGCCGCTCCTACGAGCAGTACTTC,CASSLVSRSYEQYF,TRBJ2-7,.,.,TRBV11-2
TGTGCCAGCAGTACAGGGGGGTATACGCAGTATTTT,CASSTGGYTQYF,TRBJ2-3,.,TRBD1,TRBV2
TGTGCCAGCGCCCGGGGGGAGAGTGGAGAGACCCAGTACTTC,CASARGESGETQYF,TRBJ2-5,few,TRBD2,TRBV12-3/TRBV12-4
TGTGCCAGCAGTTCCCTCTCAGGGGGCTACGAGCAGTACTTC,CASSSLSGGYEQYF,TRBJ2-7,few,TRBD1,TRBV6-5
TGTGCCAGCAGCGTAGGGACTAGTTGCGAGCAGTACTTC,CASSVGTSCEQYF,TRBJ2-7,.,TRBD2,TRBV9
TGCGCCAGCAGCTTCCCGACTGCTGGGGCTAATAGACCGATGAACACTGAAGCTTTCTTT,CASSFPTAGANRPMNTEAFF,TRBJ1-1,.,.,TRBV5-1
TGTGCCAGTGGACAGGACTACGAGCAGTACTTC,CASGQDYEQYF,TRBJ2-7,.,TRBD1,TRBV2
TGTGCCAGAACAAAGCCCCATGGCTACACCTTC,CARTKPHGYTF,TRBJ1-2,few,.,TRBV27
TGTGCCAGCAGGTCCGGGACAGCAAATGAGCAGTTCTTC,CASRSGTANEQFF,TRBJ2-1,.,TRBD1,TRBV2
TGTGCCAGCAGCCAAGGAAGGGTAACGCAGTATTTT,CASSQGRVTQYF,TRBJ2-3,.,.,TRBV14
TGCGGCGTTGAAGATCCCAGTACCGGAATAGATACGCAGTATTTT,CGVEDPSTGIDTQYF,TRBJ2-3,.,.,TRBV29-1
TGCAGTGCAGGTCAACTCCCCACTAGCGGGAGGGCTCACGAGCAGTACTTC,CSAGQLPTSGRAHEQYF,TRBJ2-7,once,TRBD2,TRBV20-1
TGTGCCAGCAGCTTAGTAGGACAAGGGACCCAGTACTTC,CASSLVGQGTQYF,TRBJ2-5,.,.,TRBV7-2
TGTGCCAGCAGCCCCGGAGGCATTGTCGAGCAGTACTTC,CASSPGGIVEQYF,TRBJ2-7,.,.,TRBV12-3/TRBV12-4
TGTGCCAGCGGGAGGAAGCGCACAGATACGCAGTATTTT,CASGRKRTDTQYF,TRBJ2-3,.,.,TRBV7-8
TGCAGTGCGAGGGCTAGCGGGAGCCTCTACAATGAGCAGTTCTTC,CSARASGSLYNEQFF,TRBJ2-1,.,TRBD2,TRBV20-1
TGCAGCGTTGAGAGGGCCGACCCAGAGACCCAGTACTTC,CSVERADPETQYF,TRBJ2-5,.,.,TRBV29-1
TGTGCCAGCAGCTTATACGGTGTAACTCACTACGAGCAGTACTTC,CASSLYGVTHYEQYF,TRBJ2-7,.,.,TRBV13
TGTGCCAGCAGCCGGGAAATAGCGGGACTTGGTGATGAGCAGTTCTTC,CASSREIAGLGDEQFF,TRBJ2-1,.,TRBD2,TRBV4-2
TGTGCCAGCAGTCCTAGCGGGAGGGCCCCAGAGACCCAGTACTTC,CASSPSGRAPETQYF,TRBJ2-5,few,TRBD2,TRBV27
TGCAGCGTTGGGGCCCTCGGGACAGGGGCCTACGAGCAGTACTTC,CSVGALGTGAYEQYF,TRBJ2-7,.,TRBD1,TRBV29-1
TGCAGTGCCTCCCGTCGGGCTAGCGGCTACGAGCAGTACTTC,CSASRRASGYEQYF,TRBJ2-7,.,TRBD2,TRBV20-1
TGTGCCAGCAGTTCTGGGACAGGGGAGACAGATACGCAGTATTTT,CASSSGTGETDTQYF,TRBJ2-3,few,TRBD1,TRBV28
TGCAGCGTTGAAACAGCGTTCTACGAGCAGTACTTC,CSVETAFYEQYF,TRBJ2-7,.,.,TRBV29-1
TGTGCCAGCAGCCCGCAACGAACCGGGGAGCTGTTTTTT,CASSPQRTGELFF,TRBJ2-2,.,.,TRBV14
TGTGCCAGCAGCTCGCCCTCCCGAACTCGGAGCTCCTACAATGAGCAGTTCTTC,CASSSPSRTRSSYNEQFF,TRBJ2-1,.,.,TRBV7-2
TGTGCCAGCAGCTTGGATCCTAGCGGGGCCTACGAGCAGTACTTC,CASSLDPSGAYEQYF,TRBJ2-7,few,TRBD2,TRBV6-5
TGTGCTAGCAGTGGAGGTCGCGGGACAGGGGGCCAGCCCCAGCATTTT,CASSGGRGTGGQPQHF,TRBJ1-5,.,TRBD1,TRBV12-3/TRBV12-4
TGTGCCAGCAGCTACAATTACGAGCAGTACTTC,CASSYNYEQYF,TRBJ2-7,few,.,TRBV5-5
TGTGCCAGCAGTGACCGGGACGCCCCGGGAGCCGAGCAGTACTTC,CASSDRDAPGAEQYF,TRBJ2-7,.,.,TRBV6-7
TGCGCCAGCAGCTACGGACAGGGGGCGAAGAATTCACCCCTCCACTTT,CASSYGQGAKNSPLHF,TRBJ1-6,.,TRBD1,TRBV5-1
TGTGCCAGCAGCCGGGGGACGCAACCTAATGAGCAGTTCTTC,CASSRGTQPNEQFF,TRBJ2-1,.,.,TRBV4-2
TGTGCCAGCAGTTACTCGATCGGGCGGGAGAATAGGAACGAGCAGTACTTC,CASSYSIGRENRNEQYF,TRBJ2-7,.,TRBD2,TRBV6-6
TGCAGTGCTAGATCCCCCGAGGGAGAGACCCAGTACTTC,CSARSPEGETQYF,TRBJ2-5,.,.,TRBV20-1
TGTGCCAGCAACTTAATCCCACCACACGAGCAGTACTTC,CASNLIPPHEQYF,TRBJ2-7,few,.,TRBV7-2
TGTGCCAGCAGTTCATCAGAACAGGGGATCCCCTACGAGCAGTACTTC,CASSSSEQGIPYEQYF,TRBJ2-7,.,TRBD1,TRBV27
TGTGCCAGTAGCCCGTTTGACGGGGCAAATCAGCCCCAGCATTTT,CASSPFDGANQPQHF,TRBJ1-5,.,.,TRBV19
TGTGCCAGCAGTTACGGCCCGGTCTCTGGGGCCAACGTCCTGACTTTC,CASSYGPVSGANVLTF,TRBJ2-6,few,.,TRBV6-2/TRBV6-3
TGTGCCAGCAGTTACCGGGACAGGGTCCACGAGCAGTACTTC,CASSYRDRVHEQYF,TRBJ2-7,.,TRBD1,TRBV7-9
TGTGCCAGCAGCGTAAGGGACAAAGGCTATGAAAAACTGTTTTTT,CASSVRDKGYEKLFF,TRBJ1-4,.,.,TRBV9
TGTGCCAGCAGCCCGACAGGGGGTGGGGATGAGCAGTTCTTC,CASSPTGGGDEQFF,TRBJ2-1,few,TRBD1,TRBV13
TGTGCCAGCAGCCCGCCCTTTTCTCAGGGGCGCGATATTCGGGATACGCAGTATTTT,CASSPPFSQGRDIRDTQYF,TRBJ2-3,.,.,TRBV27
TGCGCCAGCAGCTTGGGGACTAGCGGGAGCTATACGCAGTATTTT,CASSLGTSGSYTQYF,TRBJ2-3,.,TRBD2,TRBV5-1